Each of the 27 T cell receptor beta chains below was sequenced from the same sample in a study of identical twins. TCRdb reanalysed the 5' RACE reads using MiXCR and keeps one entry per CDR3 protein. The sample holds roughly 250,000 distinct CDR3 sequences, 6% to 8.5% seen once. This sample was also put to use in a study of yellow fever vaccine responses in identical twins.

The source material was CD8+ T cells sorted from blood. These receptors originate from a young woman in good health.

The V call is TRBV28, the J call TRBJ2-7; D gene uncertain. Germline V gene data show CDR1 as MDHEN and CDR2 as SYDVKM. V was shortened by 4 bases and J by 0 bases, with 13 bases between the two germline ends. This CDR3 has 15 amino acids. The CDR3 DNA reads TGTGCCAGCAGTTCCTCCTCTAGAAACTCCTACGAGCAGTACTTC. It yields the protein CASSSSSRNSYEQYF.

Ten or more counts support this clonotype. The chain is built from TRBV12-3 or TRBV12-4 and TRBJ2-7; D might be TRBD2 (5 bases). The length of the CDR3 is 16 residues. V gave up 2 bases and J gave up 0 bases, with 14 bases separating them. The CDR3 sequence: CASSLTARRSSYEQYV. The CDR3 nucleotides read TGTGCCAGCAGTTTAACGGCGCGGAGGAGCTCCTACGAGCAGTACGTC.

This clonotype was found many times. This chain joins TRBV27 and TRBJ2-1; 8 bases are shared with TRBD1. V was clipped by 4 bases and J by 4 bases; unmatched bases: 6. The CDR3 extends over 15 amino acids. Germline-derived CDR1 and CDR2 are MNHEY and SMNVEV (reference sequence). In nucleotides, the CDR3 is TGTGCCAGCAGTTCGGACAGGGCTTTATACAATGAGCAGTTCTTC. Translated, it gives CASSSDRALYNEQFF.

The chain has TRBV9 and TRBJ2-1; 10 bases agree with TRBD2. Germline CDR1 and CDR2: SGDLS and YYNGEE. Germline trimming cut 0 bases from V and 3 bases from J; bases unmatched to any gene: 6. The CDR3 spans 17 residues. CDR3 sequence: CASSVVSGGANYNEQFF. CDR3 DNA: TGTGCCAGCAGCGTAGTCAGCGGGGGGGCCAACTACAATGAGCAGTTCTTC.

Notes on this clonotype: This may stem from a read error, because a much larger clone lies one nucleotide away. The chain has TRBV7-9 and TRBJ2-5, with 8 bases identical to TRBD2. The germline gives CDR1 SEHNR, CDR2 FQNEAQ (reference sequence). J was trimmed by 5 bases and V by 8 bases; bases with no gene match: 7. The CDR3 length is 13 residues. This CDR3 is CASGSPGGETQYF. CDR3 coding DNA: TGTGCCAGCGGCTCCCCGGGAGGGGAGACCCAGTACTTC.

This chain connects TRBV7-6 to TRBJ2-1, with 9 bases aligning to TRBD1. V lost 3 bases and J lost 8; bases outside the gene matches: 5. Per germline, CDR1 SGHVS and CDR2 FNYEAQ. This CDR3 has 14 amino acids. The chain's CDR3 is CASSFGTGRDEQFF. CDR3 coding DNA: TGTGCCAGCAGCTTCGGGACAGGGAGGGATGAGCAGTTCTTC.

This clonotype was seen at least ten times. V gene TRBV3-1 combines with J gene TRBJ2-5; D gene unclear. Trimming pared 0 bases from V and 1 base from J, leaving 9 bases between. Germline V gene sequence: CDR1 LGHDT, CDR2 YNNKEL (reference sequence). The CDR3 is 15 amino acids. The CDR3 sequence is CASSQEQALQETQYF. Here the CDR3 DNA reads TGTGCCAGCAGCCAAGAGCAGGCCCTCCAAGAGACCCAGTACTTC.

Many counts were recorded for this clonotype. V gene TRBV7-9 combines with J gene TRBJ2-1; possibly TRBD1 for D (5 bases). This CDR3 is built from 14 residues. V dropped 5 bases and J dropped 4 bases, with 12 bases sitting between them. Per the germline V gene, CDR1 is SEHNR and CDR2 is FQNEAQ (reference sequence). The CDR3 spells CASSLGAEYNEQFF. The CDR3 DNA follows: TGTGCCAGCAGCCTAGGGGCAGAGTACAATGAGCAGTTCTTC.

This clonotype was seen many times. This chain links TRBV11-2 with TRBJ2-5, with 12 nucleotides matching TRBD1. CDR1 SGHAT and CDR2 FQNNGV come from the germline V gene. V trimming: 3 bases; J trimming: 3 bases; junction bases outside the gene matches: 11. This CDR3 spans 18 amino acids. CDR3 amino acids: CASSLILGQGAFEETQYF. The CDR3 bases are TGTGCCAGCAGCTTGATTCTGGGACAGGGGGCTTTTGAAGAGACCCAGTACTTC.

The rearrangement links TRBV29-1 to TRBJ2-2; unclear D gene. V lost 7 bases and J 7 bases, leaving 10 bases between the germline ends. Germline V gives CDR1 SQVTM, CDR2 ANQGSEA. The CDR3 has 11 residues. The CDR3 spells CSALTNGELFF. The CDR3, as DNA: TGCAGCGCATTGACAAACGGGGAGCTGTTTTTT.

This clonotype was detected only a few times. The chain is built from TRBV7-2 and TRBJ2-5; TRBD2 is a possible D gene (5 bases). Germline CDR1 and CDR2: SGHTA and FQGNSA. CDR3 length: 14 amino acids. V shed 11 bases and J shed 5 bases, with 21 bases lying between them. The CDR3 reads CAPVCRSPGETQYF. CDR3 coding DNA: TGTGCCCCCGTTTGTAGAAGCCCGGGGGAGACCCAGTACTTC.

This chain connects TRBV28 to TRBJ2-5, with TRBD2 matching 12 bases. The CDR3 runs 16 residues. With V trimmed by 2 bases and J by 5 bases, 6 bases remained unmatched. In germline, CDR1 is MDHEN, CDR2 SYDVKM. CDR3 DNA sequence: TGTGCCAGCAGTTTAAGACTAGCGGGAGACGGGGAGACCCAGTACTTC. Its translation is CASSLRLAGDGETQYF.

This clonotype appeared many times. This chain connects TRBV4-2 to TRBJ2-1; perhaps D is TRBD1 or TRBD2 (5 bases each). V was clipped by 0 bases and J by 8 bases, with 20 bases between them. Germline V lookup: CDR1 LGHNA, CDR2 YNFKEQ. This CDR3 region has 17 residues. CDR3 residues: CASSQETGPVRRDEQFF. CDR3 coding DNA: TGTGCCAGCAGCCAAGAAACGGGGCCGGTTCGTAGGGATGAGCAGTTCTTC.

This clonotype showed up just a few times. The chain is built from TRBV12-3 or TRBV12-4 and TRBJ2-1; TRBD2 aligns across 8 bases. After removal of 4 bases from V and 8 bases from J, the junction contained 10 bases not matched to a gene. The CDR3 has 15 amino acids. CDR3 nucleotide sequence: TGTGCCAGCAGTTCCCAAGGGACTAGGATAGATGAGCAGTTCTTC. Amino acid sequence: CASSSQGTRIDEQFF.

This clonotype was detected ten times or more. The chain uses TRBV27 and TRBJ1-1, with 8 bases identical to TRBD1. Germline loops: CDR1 MNHEY, CDR2 SMNVEV (reference sequence). The CDR3 contains 12 residues. The junction had 9 bases not matched to a gene; V was cut back by 8 bases and J by 10 bases. The CDR3, as DNA: TGTGCCAGCGGGACACAGGGGGAAATAGCTTTCTTT. It specifies CASGTQGEIAFF.

The V and J genes are TRBV7-2 and TRBJ2-1; possibly TRBD2 for D (6 bases). Between the trimmed V and J ends, which lost 5 bases and 6 bases, there was a span of 8 bases. The germline V gene has CDR1 SGHTA and CDR2 FQGNSA. The CDR3 length is 12 residues. CDR3 sequence reads: CASSAGFNEQFF. The CDR3 DNA sequence: TGTGCCAGCAGCGCGGGGTTCAATGAGCAGTTCTTC.

This clonotype was detected many times. This chain joins TRBV15 and TRBJ1-5; D not certain. The CDR3 has 8 residues. Germline CDR1 LNHNV, CDR2 YYDKDF (reference sequence). The CDR3: CSNQPQHF. The DNA of the CDR3 is TGTAGCAATCAGCCCCAGCATTTT.

The gene calls are TRBV15 and TRBJ2-5; 8 bases are a match to TRBD2. This CDR3 region has 15 residues. With V trimmed by 0 bases and J by 4 bases, 4 bases remained unmatched. Germline-derived CDR1 and CDR2 are LNHNV and YYDKDF (reference sequence). CDR3 sequence reads: CATSRDAGGGETQYF. The CDR3 bases are TGTGCCACCAGCAGAGATGCGGGGGGCGGAGAGACCCAGTACTTC.

This clonotype occurred many times. V and J are TRBV20-1 and TRBJ2-1; TRBD1 is a possible D gene (5 bases). This CDR3 comprises 16 residues. Trimming pared 5 bases from V and 4 bases from J, leaving 21 bases between. Germline values: CDR1 DFQATT, CDR2 SNEGSKA (reference sequence). Here the CDR3 reads CSAFNPGLSSYNEQFF. As DNA, the CDR3 is TGCAGTGCTTTTAATCCAGGGCTTTCGTCTTACAATGAGCAGTTCTTC.

This clonotype was recorded many times. The chain has TRBV7-9 and TRBJ1-1; D remains ambiguous. The CDR3 consists of 16 residues. The germline V gene has CDR1 SEHNR and CDR2 FQNEAQ (reference sequence). V dropped 1 base and J dropped 11 bases, with 23 bases sitting between them. CDR3 DNA sequence: TGTGCCAGCAGCTTAGTCCAGACGGTAAGCGGTAAATCGGCTTTCTTT. This gives the protein CASSLVQTVSGKSAFF. The complete variable domain, with remaining parts taken from reference TRBV7-9 and TRBJ1-1, reads DTGVSQNPRHKITKRGQNVTFRCDPISEHNRLYWYRQTLGQGPEFLTYFQNEAQLEKSRLLSDRFSAERPKGSFSTLEIQRTEQGDSAMYLCASSLVQTVSGKSAFFGQGTRLTVV.

V gene TRBV19 combines with J gene TRBJ2-5; 8 positions match TRBD1. Germline V gives CDR1 LNHDA, CDR2 SQIVND (reference sequence). The CDR3 consists of 15 residues. With 1 base clipped from V and 3 bases from J, the junction kept 4 bases outside the gene matches. CDR3 amino acids: CASSIADRDKETQYF. As DNA, the CDR3 is TGTGCCAGTAGTATAGCGGACAGGGACAAAGAGACCCAGTACTTC. The full variable domain, in which reference TRBV19 and TRBJ2-5 provide the parts outside the CDR3, is DGGITQSPKYLFRKEGQNVTLSCEQNLNHDAMYWYRQDPGQGLRLIYYSQIVNDFQKGDIAEGYSVSREKKESFPLTVTSAQKNPTAFYLCASSIADRDKETQYFGPGTRLLVL.

This clonotype was counted many times. The chain couples TRBV7-8 to TRBJ1-2; 7 bases are a match to TRBD1. The CDR3 is 17 residues long. CDR1 is SGHVS and CDR2 is FQNEAQ in the germline V gene. With 2 bases clipped from V and 1 base from J, the junction kept 10 bases outside the gene matches. The CDR3 DNA reads as TGTGCCAGCAGCTTAAACTGGGACAGCGAGCTTAACTATGGCTACACCTTC. Its protein is CASSLNWDSELNYGYTF.

This clonotype was seen repeatedly, ten times or more. The rearrangement links TRBV3-1 to TRBJ2-5; D is uncertain. Deletions cut 1 base from V and 9 bases from J, with 18 bases between. The CDR3 runs 15 residues. In germline, CDR1 is LGHDT, CDR2 YNNKEL (reference sequence). The CDR3 DNA is TGTGCCAGCAGCCAAGTGCGTGCGGCAAAATTGGCCCAGTACTTC. It codes for CASSQVRAAKLAQYF.

The chain employs TRBV12-3 or TRBV12-4 and TRBJ2-5; no firm D call. CDR3 length: 16 residues. V lost 5 bases, J lost 1 base, and 17 bases lay in between. This chain's CDR3 is CASSGVVQDFQETQYF. The CDR3 DNA follows: TGTGCCAGCAGTGGAGTGGTCCAGGATTTCCAAGAGACCCAGTACTTC.

The CDR3 coding sequence is TGCAGTGCAGAGGGGGCAGGGGATTCACCCCTCCACTTT. Amino acid sequence: CSAEGAGDSPLHF. V usage is TRBV20-1 and J usage is TRBJ1-6; 7 positions match TRBD1. This CDR3 spans 13 amino acids. CDR1 DFQATT and CDR2 SNEGSKA come from the germline V gene (reference sequence). Trimming took 6 bases from V and 8 from J; bases not matched to a gene: 7.

This clonotype was picked up a small number of times. V is TRBV9 and J is TRBJ1-6; TRBD1 agrees at 7 bases. The CDR3 loop spans 14 amino acids. V shed 4 bases, J shed 8 bases, and the junction held 6 bases outside the gene matches. CDR1 is SGDLS, CDR2 YYNGEE, per germline. The CDR3 here is CASSPRQGDSPLHF. CDR3 DNA sequence: TGTGCCAGCAGCCCCCGACAGGGTGATTCACCCCTCCACTTT.

As for this clonotype: This CDR3 is missing its conserved last phenylalanine or tryptophan, likely due to a read error. No DNA is shown, since the ends of the CDR3 on it are uncertain; the CDR3 is the one TCRdb lists. CDR3: CASSLGLYSWELLC. The chain uses TRBV5-5 and TRBJ2-2. Termini included, the CDR3 measures 14 amino acids. Germline-derived CDR1 and CDR2 are SGHKS and YYEKEE (reference sequence).